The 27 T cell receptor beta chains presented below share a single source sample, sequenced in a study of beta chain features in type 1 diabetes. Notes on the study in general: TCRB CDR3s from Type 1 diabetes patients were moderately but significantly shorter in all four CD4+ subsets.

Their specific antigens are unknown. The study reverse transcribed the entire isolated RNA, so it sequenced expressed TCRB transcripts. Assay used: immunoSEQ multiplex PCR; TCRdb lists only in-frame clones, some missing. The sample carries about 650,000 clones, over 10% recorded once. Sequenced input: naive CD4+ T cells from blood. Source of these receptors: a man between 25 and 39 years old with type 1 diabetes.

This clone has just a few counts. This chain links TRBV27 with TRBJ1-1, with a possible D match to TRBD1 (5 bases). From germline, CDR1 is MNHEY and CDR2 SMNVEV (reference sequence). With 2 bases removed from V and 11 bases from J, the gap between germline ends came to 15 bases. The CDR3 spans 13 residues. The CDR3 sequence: CASSLRFSREAFF. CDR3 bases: TGTGCCAGCAGTTTACGTTTCAGCAGGGAGGCTTTCTTT.

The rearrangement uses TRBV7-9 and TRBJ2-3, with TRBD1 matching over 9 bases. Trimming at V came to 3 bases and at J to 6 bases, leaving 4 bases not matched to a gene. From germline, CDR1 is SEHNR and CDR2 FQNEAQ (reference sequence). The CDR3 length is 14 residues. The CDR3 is CASSFGQGSDTQYF. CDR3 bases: TGTGCCAGCAGCTTCGGACAGGGGAGTGATACGCAGTATTTT.

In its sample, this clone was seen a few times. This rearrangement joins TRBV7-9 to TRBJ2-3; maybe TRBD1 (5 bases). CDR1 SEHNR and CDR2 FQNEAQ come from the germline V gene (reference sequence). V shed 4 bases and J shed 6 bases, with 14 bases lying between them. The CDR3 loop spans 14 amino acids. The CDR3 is CASSSTVLGDTQYF. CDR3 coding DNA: TGTGCCAGCAGCTCGACAGTGCTCGGGGATACGCAGTATTTT. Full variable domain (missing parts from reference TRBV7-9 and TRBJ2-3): DTGVSQNPRHKITKRGQNVTFRCDPISEHNRLYWYRQTLGQGPEFLTYFQNEAQLEKSRLLSDRFSAERPKGSFSTLEIQRTEQGDSAMYLCASSSTVLGDTQYFGPGTRLTVL.

Written as DNA, the CDR3 is TGTGCCGCCGGAACAACTAATGAAAAACTGTTTTTT. This codes for CAAGTTNEKLFF. The chain recombines TRBV7-9 with TRBJ1-4; no firm D call. CDR1 SEHNR and CDR2 FQNEAQ come from the germline V gene (reference sequence). The ends were cut back, 11 bases at V and 0 bases at J, with 7 bases in the middle. CDR3 length: 12 residues.

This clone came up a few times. The CDR3 bases are TGTGCCTGGGACCGGGACAGGGGGGATTGGGCCAAAAACATTCAGTACTTC. It specifies CAWDRDRGDWAKNIQYF. The rearrangement uses TRBV30 and TRBJ2-4; 11 bases line up with TRBD1. There are 17 residues in the CDR3. J gave up 1 base and V 5 bases, and 10 bases lay outside the gene matches. In germline, CDR1 is GTSNPN, CDR2 SVGIG (reference sequence).

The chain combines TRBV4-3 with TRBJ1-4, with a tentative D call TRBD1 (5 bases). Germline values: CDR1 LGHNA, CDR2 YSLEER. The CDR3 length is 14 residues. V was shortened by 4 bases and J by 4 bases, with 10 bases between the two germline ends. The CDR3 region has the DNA TGCGCCAGCAGCCGTGACAGCGTTAATGAAAAACTGTTTTTT. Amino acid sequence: CASSRDSVNEKLFF.

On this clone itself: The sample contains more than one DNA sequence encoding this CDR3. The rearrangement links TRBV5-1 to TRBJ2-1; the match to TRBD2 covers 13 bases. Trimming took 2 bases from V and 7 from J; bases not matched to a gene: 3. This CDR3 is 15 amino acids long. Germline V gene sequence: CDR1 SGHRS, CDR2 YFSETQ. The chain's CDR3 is CASSLGLAGVNEQFF. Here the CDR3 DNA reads TGCGCCAGCAGCTTAGGACTAGCGGGGGTAAATGAGCAGTTCTTC. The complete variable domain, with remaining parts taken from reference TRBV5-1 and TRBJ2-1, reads KAGVTQTPRYLIKTRGQQVTLSCSPISGHRSVSWYQQTPGQGLQFLFEYFSETQRNKGNFPGRFSGRQFSNSRSEMNVSTLELGDSALYLCASSLGLAGVNEQFFGPGTRLTVL.

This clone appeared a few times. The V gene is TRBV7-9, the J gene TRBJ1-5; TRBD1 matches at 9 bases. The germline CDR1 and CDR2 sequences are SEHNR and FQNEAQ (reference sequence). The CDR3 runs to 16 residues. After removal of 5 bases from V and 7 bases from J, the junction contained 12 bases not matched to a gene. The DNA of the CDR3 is TGTGCCAGCAGCCCTCTTGGACAGGGGTCATACCAGCCCCAGCATTTT. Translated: CASSPLGQGSYQPQHF.

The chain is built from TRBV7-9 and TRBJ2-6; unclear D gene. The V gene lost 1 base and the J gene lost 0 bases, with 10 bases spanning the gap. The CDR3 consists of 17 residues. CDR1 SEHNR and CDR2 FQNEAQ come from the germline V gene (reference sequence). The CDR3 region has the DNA TGTGCCAGCAGCTTAGTTAGGACCCTCTCTGGGGCCAACGTCCTGACTTTC. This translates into CASSLVRTLSGANVLTF.

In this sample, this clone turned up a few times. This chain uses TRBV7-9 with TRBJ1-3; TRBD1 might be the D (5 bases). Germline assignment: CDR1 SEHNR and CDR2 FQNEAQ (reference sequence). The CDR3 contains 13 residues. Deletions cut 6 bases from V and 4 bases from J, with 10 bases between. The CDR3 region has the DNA TGTGCCAGCAGATGGGGCTCCGGAAACACCATATATTTT. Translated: CASRWGSGNTIYF.

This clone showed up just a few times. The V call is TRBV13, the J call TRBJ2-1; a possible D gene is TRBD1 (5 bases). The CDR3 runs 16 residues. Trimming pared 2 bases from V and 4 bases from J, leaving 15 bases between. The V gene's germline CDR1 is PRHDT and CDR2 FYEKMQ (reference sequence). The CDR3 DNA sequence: TGTGCCAGCAGCTTAATGGGGCGGCAGGTTTACAATGAGCAGTTCTTC. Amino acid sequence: CASSLMGRQVYNEQFF.

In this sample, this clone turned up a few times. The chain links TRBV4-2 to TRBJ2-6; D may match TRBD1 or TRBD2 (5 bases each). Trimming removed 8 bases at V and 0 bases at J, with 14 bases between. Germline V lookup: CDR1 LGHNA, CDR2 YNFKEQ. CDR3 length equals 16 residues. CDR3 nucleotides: TGTGCCAGCGCATGGGACGTTAGCTCTGGGGCCAACGTCCTGACTTTC. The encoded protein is CASAWDVSSGANVLTF.

The CDR3 nucleotides are TGTGCCAGCAGTGAAGGGGGATTGGGAGCTTTCTTT. Encoded protein: CASSEGGLGAFF. The J gene is TRBJ1-1, the V gene TRBV2; D is ambiguous. From germline, CDR1 is SNHLY and CDR2 FYNNEI. Between the trimmed V and J ends, which lost 1 base and 10 bases, there was a span of 10 bases. The CDR3 covers 12 residues.

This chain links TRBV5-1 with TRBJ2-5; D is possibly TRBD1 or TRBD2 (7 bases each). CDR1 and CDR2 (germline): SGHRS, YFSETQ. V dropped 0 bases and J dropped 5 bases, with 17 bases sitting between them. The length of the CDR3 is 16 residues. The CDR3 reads CASSLGSRGGGETQYF. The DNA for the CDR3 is TGCGCCAGCAGCTTGGGCTCCAGGGGAGGGGGCGAGACCCAGTACTTC.

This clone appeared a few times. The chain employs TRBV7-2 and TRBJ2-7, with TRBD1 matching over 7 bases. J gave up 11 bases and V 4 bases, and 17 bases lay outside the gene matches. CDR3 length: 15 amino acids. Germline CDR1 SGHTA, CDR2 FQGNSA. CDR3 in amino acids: CASSSYRDRPKVEYF. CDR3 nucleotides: TGTGCCAGCAGCTCCTACCGGGACAGACCTAAAGTGGAGTACTTC.

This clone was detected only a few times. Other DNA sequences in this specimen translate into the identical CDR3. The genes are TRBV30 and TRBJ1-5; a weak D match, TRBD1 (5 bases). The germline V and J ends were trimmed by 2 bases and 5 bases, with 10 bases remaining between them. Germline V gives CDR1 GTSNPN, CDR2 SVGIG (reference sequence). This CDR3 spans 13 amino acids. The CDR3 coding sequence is TGTGCCTGGAGTCCGACGGGGGATCAGCCCCAGCATTTT. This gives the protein CAWSPTGDQPQHF.

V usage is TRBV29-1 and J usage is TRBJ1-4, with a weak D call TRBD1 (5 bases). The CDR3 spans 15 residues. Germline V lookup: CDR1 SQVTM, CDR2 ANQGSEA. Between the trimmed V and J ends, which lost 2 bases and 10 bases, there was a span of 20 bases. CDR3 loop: CSVERQAEPGGKLFF. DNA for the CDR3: TGCAGCGTTGAAAGGCAAGCGGAACCCGGGGGAAAACTGTTTTTT.

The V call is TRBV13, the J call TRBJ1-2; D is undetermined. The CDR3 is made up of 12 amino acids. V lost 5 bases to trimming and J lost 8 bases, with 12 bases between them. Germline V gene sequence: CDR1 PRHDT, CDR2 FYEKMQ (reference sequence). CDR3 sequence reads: CASSDLKEGYTF. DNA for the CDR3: TGTGCCAGCAGCGATCTGAAAGAAGGCTACACCTTC. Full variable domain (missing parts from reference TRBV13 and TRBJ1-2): AAGVIQSPRHLIKEKRETATLKCYPIPRHDTVYWYQQGPGQDPQFLISFYEKMQSDKGSIPDRFSAQQFSDYHSELNMSSLELGDSALYFCASSDLKEGYTFGSGTRLTVV.

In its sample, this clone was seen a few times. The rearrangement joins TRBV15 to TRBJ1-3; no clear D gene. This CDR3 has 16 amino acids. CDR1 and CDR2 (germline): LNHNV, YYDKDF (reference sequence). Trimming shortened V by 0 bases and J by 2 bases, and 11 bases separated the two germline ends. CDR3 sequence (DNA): TGTGCCACCAGCAGAGATAAAGGGAGGGCTGGAAACACCATATATTTT. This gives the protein CATSRDKGRAGNTIYF. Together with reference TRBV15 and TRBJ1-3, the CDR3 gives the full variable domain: DAMVIQNPRYQVTQFGKPVTLSCSQTLNHNVMYWYQQKSSQAPKLLFHYYDKDFNNEADTPDNFQSRRPNTSFCFLDIRSPGLGDTAMYLCATSRDKGRAGNTIYFGEGSWLTVV.

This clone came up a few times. CDR3 nucleotides: TGTGCCAGCAGCGTCCGACAGGGGGGAGAGCAGTATTTT. It codes for CASSVRQGGEQYF. V is TRBV14 and J is TRBJ2-3; 9 nucleotides align to TRBD1. Trimming cost V 5 bases and J 11 bases; bases outside gene matches: 8. The CDR3 totals 13 residues. Per the germline V gene, CDR1 is SGHDN and CDR2 is FVKESK. Based on the CDR3 plus reference TRBV14 and TRBJ2-3, the full variable domain is EAGVTQFPSHSVIEKGQTVTLRCDPISGHDNLYWYRRVMGKEIKFLLHFVKESKQDESGMPNNRFLAERTGGTYSTLKVQPAELEDSGVYFCASSVRQGGEQYFGPGTRLTVL.

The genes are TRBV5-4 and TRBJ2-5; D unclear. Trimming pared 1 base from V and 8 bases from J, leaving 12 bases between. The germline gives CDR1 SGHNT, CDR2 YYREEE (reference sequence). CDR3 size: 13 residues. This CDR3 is CASSLLGENTQYF. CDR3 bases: TGTGCCAGCAGCTTGTTGGGCGAGAACACCCAGTACTTC.

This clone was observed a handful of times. CDR3 in amino acids: CASSEGASFNYGYTF. The CDR3 DNA is TGTGCCAGCAGTGAAGGGGCCAGCTTTAACTATGGCTACACCTTC. J is TRBJ1-2 and V is TRBV2; unclear D gene. The CDR3 is 15 amino acids. Per germline, CDR1 SNHLY and CDR2 FYNNEI. V lost 1 base and J 1 base, leaving 10 bases between the germline ends.

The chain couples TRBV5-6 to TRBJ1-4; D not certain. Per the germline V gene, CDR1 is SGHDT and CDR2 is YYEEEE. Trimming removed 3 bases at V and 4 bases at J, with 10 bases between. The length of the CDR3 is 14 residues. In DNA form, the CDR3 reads TGTGCCAGCAGCTATGGGGTGTTTAATGAAAAACTGTTTTTT. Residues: CASSYGVFNEKLFF.

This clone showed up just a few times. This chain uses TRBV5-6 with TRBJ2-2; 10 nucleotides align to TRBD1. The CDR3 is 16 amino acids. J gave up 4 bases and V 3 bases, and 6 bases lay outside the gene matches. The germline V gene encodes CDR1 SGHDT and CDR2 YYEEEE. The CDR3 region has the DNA TGTGCCAGCAGCTCTACCGGGACAGGGGCCACCGGGGAGCTGTTTTTT. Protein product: CASSSTGTGATGELFF.

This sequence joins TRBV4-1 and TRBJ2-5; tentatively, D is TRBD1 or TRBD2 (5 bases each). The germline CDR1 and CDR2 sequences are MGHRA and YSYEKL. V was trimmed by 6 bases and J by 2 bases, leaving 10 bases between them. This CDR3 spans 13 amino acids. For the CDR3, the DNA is TGCGCCAGCAGTGGGGGAATACAAGAGACCCAGTACTTC. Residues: CASSGGIQETQYF.

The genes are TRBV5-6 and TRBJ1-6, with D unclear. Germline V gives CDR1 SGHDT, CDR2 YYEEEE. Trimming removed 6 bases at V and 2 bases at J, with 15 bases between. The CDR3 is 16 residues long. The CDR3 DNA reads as TGTGCCAGCACCCGCCGGGCAGGCGCCTATAATTCACCCCTCCACTTT. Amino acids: CASTRRAGAYNSPLHF.

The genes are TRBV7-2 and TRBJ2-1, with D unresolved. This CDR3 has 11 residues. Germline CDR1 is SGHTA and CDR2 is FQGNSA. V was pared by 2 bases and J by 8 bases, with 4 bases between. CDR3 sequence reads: CASSLMDEQFF. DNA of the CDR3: TGTGCCAGCAGCTTAATGGATGAGCAGTTCTTC.